A single sample gave rise to the 19 T cell receptor beta chains below, sequenced in a study of blood T cell repertoires in COVID-19. Assay: immunoSEQ multiplex PCR; the TCRdb copy retains only in-frame clones and omits some. The table lists around 60,000 clones, over 75% of them singletons. Source material: peripheral blood. Receptors originate from a man between 50 and 59 years old with active COVID-19.

The chain combines TRBV5-1 with TRBJ2-3; 11 bases match TRBD2. Trimming removed 4 bases from V and 0 bases from J; junction bases left unmatched: 4. Germline V gene lookup returns CDR1 SGHRS and CDR2 YFSETQ. The length of the CDR3 is 16 residues. The CDR3 coding sequence is TGCGCCAGCAGCACGGGACTAGCGGACAGCACAGATACGCAGTATTTT. Translating it yields CASSTGLADSTDTQYF. The variable domain in full, completed from reference TRBV5-1 and TRBJ2-3, reads KAGVTQTPRYLIKTRGQQVTLSCSPISGHRSVSWYQQTPGQGLQFLFEYFSETQRNKGNFPGRFSGRQFSNSRSEMNVSTLELGDSALYLCASSTGLADSTDTQYFGPGTRLTVL.

DNA for the CDR3: TGTGCCAGCAGCTTAGCGGCCAGGGCGAGCTATGGCTACACCTTC. Translated: CASSLAARASYGYTF. This rearrangement joins TRBV7-8 to TRBJ1-2; possible D gene TRBD1, 5 bases. Trimming stripped 0 bases from V and 4 bases from J, with 12 bases between. In germline, CDR1 is SGHVS, CDR2 FQNEAQ. CDR3 size: 15 residues.

The chain is built from TRBV7-2 and TRBJ2-7; maybe TRBD1 (6 bases). V lost 1 base, J lost 2 bases, and 6 bases lay in between. In germline, CDR1 is SGHTA, CDR2 FQGNSA. The CDR3 totals 13 residues. CDR3 protein: CASSLGTAYEQYF. Here the CDR3 DNA reads TGTGCCAGCAGCTTAGGGACAGCCTACGAGCAGTACTTC.

This rearrangement joins TRBV21-1 to TRBJ2-7; TRBD1 reflects the table's D call only, with no check against the DNA. TRBV21-1 is given as a pseudogene. The CDR3 runs to 13 residues. The CDR3 bases are TGTGCCAGCAGCAAAGGGTCAGACTACGAGCAGTACTTC. It specifies CASSKGSDYEQYF.

The CDR3 region has the DNA TGTGCCAGCACGGCTTCCGGGGGACGCACAGATACGCAGTATTTT. Its translation is CASTASGGRTDTQYF. V and J are TRBV2 and TRBJ2-3; maybe TRBD2 (6 bases). Deletions cut 7 bases from V and 1 base from J, with 15 bases between. Germline CDR1 is SNHLY and CDR2 is FYNNEI. The CDR3 has 15 amino acids.

The table lists this clone with a count of one. The chain recombines TRBV5-1 with TRBJ1-5, with a tentative D call TRBD1 (5 bases). Germline V gives CDR1 SGHRS, CDR2 YFSETQ. The V end lost 5 bases, the J end lost 0 bases, and 18 bases lay between the germline ends. The CDR3 has 17 residues. The CDR3 region has the DNA TGCGCCAGCAGTTACAATAACCGACAGTATAGCAATCAGCCCCAGCATTTT. It specifies CASSYNNRQYSNQPQHF.

The V call is TRBV5-6, the J call TRBJ2-1, with 11 positions matching TRBD2. CDR1 SGHDT and CDR2 YYEEEE come from the germline V gene. The CDR3 has 15 amino acids. Germline trimming cut 2 bases from V and 4 bases from J; bases unmatched to any gene: 2. The CDR3 loop is CASSFGTSGYNEQFF. DNA for the CDR3: TGTGCCAGCAGCTTCGGGACTAGCGGATACAATGAGCAGTTCTTC.

The CDR3 spells CASSPPGGVGTQYF. In nucleotides, the CDR3 is TGTGCCAGCAGTCCCCCGGGGGGCGTAGGTACGCAGTATTTT. The chain employs TRBV27 and TRBJ2-3, with D maybe TRBD2 (7 bases). V was clipped by 5 bases and J by 8 bases, with 17 bases between them. Germline CDR1 reads MNHEY; CDR2 reads SMNVEV (reference sequence). CDR3 length: 14 amino acids.

The chain joins TRBV9 to TRBJ1-2; TRBD1 is a possible D gene (5 bases). The ends were cut back, 0 bases at V and 4 bases at J, with 16 bases in the middle. CDR3 length equals 16 residues. Germline assignment: CDR1 SGDLS and CDR2 YYNGEE. DNA for the CDR3: TGTGCCAGCAGCGTAGTAGGGGATTCCCCCCCCTATGGCTACACCTTC. Translation: CASSVVGDSPPYGYTF.

The chain combines TRBV4-1 with TRBJ1-1; 9 bases line up with TRBD1. The ends lost 4 bases at V and 1 base at J; junction bases unmatched: 7. CDR1 and CDR2 from the germline V gene are MGHRA and YSYEKL. This CDR3 comprises 16 residues. The CDR3 DNA reads as TGCGCCAGCAGCCGAGAAGGACAGGGGAGGAACACTGAAGCTTTCTTT. Translated: CASSREGQGRNTEAFF.

V is TRBV4-2 and J is TRBJ1-2, with 7 bases fitting TRBD1. J lost 3 bases, V lost 3 bases, and 10 bases had no gene match. CDR3 length equals 16 residues. CDR1 and CDR2 (germline): LGHNA, YNFKEQ. The CDR3 DNA is TGTGCCAGCAGCCAGCCCGGGACAGCCTCTTACTATGGCTACACCTTC. It encodes CASSQPGTASYYGYTF.

The chain recombines TRBV6-5 with TRBJ1-2, with TRBD1 as a possible D gene (6 bases). The CDR3 spans 13 residues. V was pared by 6 bases and J by 7 bases, with 15 bases between. CDR1 is MNHEY, CDR2 SVGAGI, per germline. The CDR3 reads CASSEAGAFGYTF. In DNA form, the CDR3 reads TGTGCCAGCAGCGAGGCAGGGGCGTTTGGCTACACCTTC.

The CDR3 sequence is CSVEGQNTGELFF. CDR3 sequence (DNA): TGCAGCGTTGAGGGACAGAACACCGGGGAGCTGTTTTTT. This chain links TRBV29-1 with TRBJ2-2; D may be TRBD1 (6 bases). Per germline, CDR1 SQVTM and CDR2 ANQGSEA. Deletions cut 3 bases from V and 1 base from J, with 6 bases between. This CDR3 comprises 13 residues.

The rearrangement uses TRBV19 and TRBJ2-7; D might be TRBD2 (6 bases). The CDR3 sequence is 13 residues long. The V gene lost 1 base and the J gene lost 3 bases, with 7 bases spanning the gap. Per the germline V gene, CDR1 is LNHDA and CDR2 is SQIVND (reference sequence). The CDR3 is CASSIGRGYEQYF. CDR3 nucleotides: TGTGCCAGTAGTATAGGGCGGGGCTACGAGCAGTACTTC.

V and J are TRBV3-1 (or the pseudogene TRBV3-2) and TRBJ2-3, with 9 bases fitting TRBD2. J gave up 5 bases and V 1 base, and 10 bases lay outside the gene matches. This CDR3 is 17 amino acids long. CDR1 and CDR2 (germline): LGHDT, YNNKEL (reference sequence). The CDR3 coding sequence is TGTGCCAGCAGCCAAGTTAATAGCGGGGGAGTTCTAGATACGCAGTATTTT. Amino acids: CASSQVNSGGVLDTQYF.

Here the CDR3 DNA reads TGTGCCAGCAGTCCAGGGTCCTATGGCTACACCTTC. Its protein product is CASSPGSYGYTF. This chain links TRBV2 with TRBJ1-2, with D tentatively TRBD1 (5 bases). Trimming stripped 5 bases from V and 4 bases from J, with 8 bases between. Germline V lookup: CDR1 SNHLY, CDR2 FYNNEI. This CDR3 contains 12 residues.

V usage is TRBV4-1 and J usage is TRBJ2-3, with 9 bases aligning to TRBD1. The germline CDR1 and CDR2 sequences are MGHRA and YSYEKL. Trimming at V came to 0 bases and at J to 0 bases, leaving 7 bases not matched to a gene. The CDR3 covers 18 residues. The CDR3 spells CASSQDRDGTGSTDTQYF. The CDR3 bases are TGCGCCAGCAGCCAAGACCGAGACGGGACAGGGAGCACAGATACGCAGTATTTT.

The chain combines TRBV5-6 with TRBJ2-3; D might be TRBD2 (6 bases). The germline V gene has CDR1 SGHDT and CDR2 YYEEEE. Trimming stripped 5 bases from V and 2 bases from J, with 12 bases between. This CDR3 comprises 14 residues. The CDR3 spells CASRRRGSTDTQYF. CDR3 in DNA: TGTGCCAGCAGGAGGCGGGGATCCACAGATACGCAGTATTTT.

The V and J genes are TRBV19 and TRBJ1-2; D not resolved. With 10 bases removed from V and 5 bases from J, the gap between germline ends came to 17 bases. The length of the CDR3 is 13 residues. Germline CDR1 LNHDA, CDR2 SQIVND (reference sequence). CDR3 nucleotides: TGTGCCATTCAATCGCCCGGGTCGTATGGCTACACCTTC. The encoded protein is CAIQSPGSYGYTF.